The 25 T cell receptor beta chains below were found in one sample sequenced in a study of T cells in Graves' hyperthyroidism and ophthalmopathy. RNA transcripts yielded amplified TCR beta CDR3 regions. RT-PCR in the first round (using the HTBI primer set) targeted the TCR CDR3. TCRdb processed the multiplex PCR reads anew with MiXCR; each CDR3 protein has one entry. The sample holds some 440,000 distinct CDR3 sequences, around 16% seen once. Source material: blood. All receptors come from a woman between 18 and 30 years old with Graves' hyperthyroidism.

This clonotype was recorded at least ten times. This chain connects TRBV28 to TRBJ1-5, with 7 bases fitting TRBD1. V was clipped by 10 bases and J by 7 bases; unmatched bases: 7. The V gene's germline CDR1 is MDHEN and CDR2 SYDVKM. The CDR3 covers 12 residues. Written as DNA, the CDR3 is TGTGCCATAAGACAGGGTCTACAGCCCCAGCATTTT. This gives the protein CAIRQGLQPQHF.

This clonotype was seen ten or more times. CDR3 nucleotide sequence: TGTGCCAGCAGCGTAGCTACAGGCGGCTCTCCCTATGGCTACACCTTC. This gives the protein CASSVATGGSPYGYTF. The chain combines TRBV9 with TRBJ1-2, with D perhaps matching TRBD1 (5 bases). The germline V gene has CDR1 SGDLS and CDR2 YYNGEE. The V end lost 0 bases, the J end lost 4 bases, and 16 bases lay between the germline ends. The CDR3 is made up of 16 amino acids. The full variable domain, with the rest looked up from reference TRBV9 and TRBJ1-2, is DSGVTQTPKHLITATGQRVTLRCSPRSGDLSVYWYQQSLDQGLQFLIQYYNGEERAKGNILERFSAQQFPDLHSELNLSSLELGDSALYFCASSVATGGSPYGYTFGSGTRLTVV.

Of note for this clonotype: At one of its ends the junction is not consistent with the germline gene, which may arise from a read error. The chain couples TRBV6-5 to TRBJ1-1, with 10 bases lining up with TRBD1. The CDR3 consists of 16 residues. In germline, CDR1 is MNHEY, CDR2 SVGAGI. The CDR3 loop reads CASSYGTGALNNEAFF. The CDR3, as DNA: TGTGCCAGCAGTTACGGGACAGGGGCTCTAAACAATGAAGCTTTCTTT.

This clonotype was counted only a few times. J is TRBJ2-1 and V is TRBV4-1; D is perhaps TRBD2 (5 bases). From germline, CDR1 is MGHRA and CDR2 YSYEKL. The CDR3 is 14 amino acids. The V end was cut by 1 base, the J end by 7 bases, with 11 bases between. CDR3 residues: CASSQVLGGNEQFF. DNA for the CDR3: TGCGCCAGCAGCCAAGTGTTGGGCGGGAATGAGCAGTTCTTC.

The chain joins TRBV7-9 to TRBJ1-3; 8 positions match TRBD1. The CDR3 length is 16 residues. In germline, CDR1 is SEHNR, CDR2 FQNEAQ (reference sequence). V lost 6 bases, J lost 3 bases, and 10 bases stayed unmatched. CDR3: CASRLHTGGFGNTIYF. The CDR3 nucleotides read TGTGCCAGCAGACTGCACACAGGGGGTTTTGGAAACACCATATATTTT.

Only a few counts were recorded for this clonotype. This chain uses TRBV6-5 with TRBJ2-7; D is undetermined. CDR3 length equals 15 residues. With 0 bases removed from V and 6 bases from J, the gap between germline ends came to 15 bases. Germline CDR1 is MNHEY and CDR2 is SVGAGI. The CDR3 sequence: CASSYSNYGRAEQYF. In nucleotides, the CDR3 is TGTGCCAGCAGTTACTCGAATTATGGGCGTGCCGAGCAGTACTTC.

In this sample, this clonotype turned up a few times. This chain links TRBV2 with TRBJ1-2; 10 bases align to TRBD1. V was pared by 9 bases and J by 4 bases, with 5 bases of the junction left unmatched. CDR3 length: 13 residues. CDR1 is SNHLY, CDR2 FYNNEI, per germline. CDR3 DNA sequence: TGTGCCAGTTTCCGGGACAGGGGCTATGGCTACACCTTC. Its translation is CASFRDRGYGYTF. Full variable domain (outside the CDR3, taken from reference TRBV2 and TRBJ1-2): EPEVTQTPSHQVTQMGQEVILRCVPISNHLYFYWYRQILGQKVEFLVSFYNNEISEKSEIFDDQFSVERPDGSNFTLKIRSTKLEDSAMYFCASFRDRGYGYTFGSGTRLTVV.

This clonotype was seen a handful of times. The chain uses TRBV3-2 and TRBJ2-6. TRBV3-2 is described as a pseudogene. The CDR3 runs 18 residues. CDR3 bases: TGTGCCAGCAGCCAACCTCAATTGGACAGCTCTGGGGCCAACGTCCTGACTTTC. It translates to CASSQPQLDSSGANVLTF.

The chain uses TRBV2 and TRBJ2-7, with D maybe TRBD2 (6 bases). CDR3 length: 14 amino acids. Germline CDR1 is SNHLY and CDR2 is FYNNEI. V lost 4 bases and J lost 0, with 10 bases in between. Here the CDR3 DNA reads TGTGCCAGCAGTGTATCCGGGGGCTCCTACGAGCAGTACTTC. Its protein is CASSVSGGSYEQYF.

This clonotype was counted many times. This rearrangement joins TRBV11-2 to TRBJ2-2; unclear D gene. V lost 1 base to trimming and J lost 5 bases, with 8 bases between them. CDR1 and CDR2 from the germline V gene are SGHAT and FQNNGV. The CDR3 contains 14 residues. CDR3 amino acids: CASSLVRTTGELFF. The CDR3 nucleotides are TGTGCCAGCAGCTTAGTTCGAACAACCGGGGAGCTGTTTTTT.

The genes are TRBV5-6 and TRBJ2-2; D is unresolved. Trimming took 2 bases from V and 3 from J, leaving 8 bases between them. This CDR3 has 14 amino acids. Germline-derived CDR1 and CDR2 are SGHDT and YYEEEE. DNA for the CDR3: TGTGCCAGCAGCTTCACTATTGACACCGGGGAGCTGTTTTTT. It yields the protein CASSFTIDTGELFF. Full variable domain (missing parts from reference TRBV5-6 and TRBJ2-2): DAGVTQSPTHLIKTRGQQVTLRCSPKSGHDTVSWYQQALGQGPQFIFQYYEEEERQRGNFPDRFSGHQFPNYSSELNVNALLLGDSALYLCASSFTIDTGELFFGEGSRLTVL.

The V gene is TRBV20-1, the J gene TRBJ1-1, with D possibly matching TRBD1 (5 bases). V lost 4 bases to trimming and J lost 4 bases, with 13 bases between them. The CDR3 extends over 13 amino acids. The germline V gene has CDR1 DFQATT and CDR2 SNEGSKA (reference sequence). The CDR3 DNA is TGCAGTGCTAACCGACCAGGGATCACTGAAGCTTTCTTT. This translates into CSANRPGITEAFF.

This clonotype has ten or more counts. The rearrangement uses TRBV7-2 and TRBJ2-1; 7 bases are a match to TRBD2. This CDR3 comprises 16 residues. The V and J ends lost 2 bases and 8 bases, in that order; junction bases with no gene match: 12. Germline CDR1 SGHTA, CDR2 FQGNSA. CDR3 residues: CASSLRWRGTIDEQFF. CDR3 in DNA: TGTGCCAGCAGCTTAAGGTGGCGGGGGACTATCGATGAGCAGTTCTTC.

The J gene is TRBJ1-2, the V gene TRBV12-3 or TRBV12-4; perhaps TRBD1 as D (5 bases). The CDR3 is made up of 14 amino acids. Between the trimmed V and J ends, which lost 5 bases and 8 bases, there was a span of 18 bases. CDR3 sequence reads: CASSPGGGWEGYTF. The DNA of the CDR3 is TGTGCCAGCAGTCCCGGGGGGGGGTGGGAGGGCTACACCTTC.

This CDR3 reads CSEGTPGNYGYTF. The CDR3 coding sequence is TGCAGCGAAGGTACCCCGGGAAACTATGGCTACACCTTC. The V call is TRBV29-1, the J call TRBJ1-2; D remains ambiguous. Germline CDR1 and CDR2: SQVTM and ANQGSEA. The CDR3 covers 13 residues. V dropped 7 bases and J dropped 2 bases, with 14 bases sitting between them.

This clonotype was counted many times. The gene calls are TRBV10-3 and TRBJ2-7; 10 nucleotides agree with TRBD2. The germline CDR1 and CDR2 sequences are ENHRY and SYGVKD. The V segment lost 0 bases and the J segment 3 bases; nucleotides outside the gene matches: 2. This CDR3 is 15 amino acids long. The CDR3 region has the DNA TGTGCCATCAGTGAGTCGGGGACTAGCGTCTACGAGCAGTACTTC. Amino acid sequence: CAISESGTSVYEQYF.

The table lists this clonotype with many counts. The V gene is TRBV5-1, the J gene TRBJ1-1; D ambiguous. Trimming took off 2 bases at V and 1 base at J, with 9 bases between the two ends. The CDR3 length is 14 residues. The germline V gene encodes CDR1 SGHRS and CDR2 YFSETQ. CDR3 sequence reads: CASSLWVENTEAFF. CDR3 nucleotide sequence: TGCGCCAGCAGCTTATGGGTCGAGAACACTGAAGCTTTCTTT.

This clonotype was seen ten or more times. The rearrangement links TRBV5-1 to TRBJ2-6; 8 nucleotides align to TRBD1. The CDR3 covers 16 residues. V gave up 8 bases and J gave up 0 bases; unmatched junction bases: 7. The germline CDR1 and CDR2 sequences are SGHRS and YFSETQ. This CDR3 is CASAPGQASGANVLTF. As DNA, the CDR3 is TGCGCCAGTGCGCCGGGACAGGCCTCTGGGGCCAACGTCCTGACTTTC.

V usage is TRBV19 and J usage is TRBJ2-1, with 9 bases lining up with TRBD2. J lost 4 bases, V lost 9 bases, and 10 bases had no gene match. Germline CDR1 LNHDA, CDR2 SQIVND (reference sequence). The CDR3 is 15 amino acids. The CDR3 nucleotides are TGTGCCAGCCCTCAGCGGACTAGCGTATACAATGAGCAGTTCTTC. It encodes CASPQRTSVYNEQFF.

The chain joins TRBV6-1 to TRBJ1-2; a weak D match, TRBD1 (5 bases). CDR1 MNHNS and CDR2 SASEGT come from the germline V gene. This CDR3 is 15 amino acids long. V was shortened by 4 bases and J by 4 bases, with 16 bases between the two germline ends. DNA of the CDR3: TGTGCCAGCAGTGTAGACAGTCGAGACCCCTATGGCTACACCTTC. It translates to CASSVDSRDPYGYTF.

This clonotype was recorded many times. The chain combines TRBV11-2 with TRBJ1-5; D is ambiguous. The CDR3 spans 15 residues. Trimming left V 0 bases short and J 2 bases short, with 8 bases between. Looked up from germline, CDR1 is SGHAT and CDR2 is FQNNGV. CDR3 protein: CASSLEGNGNQPQHF. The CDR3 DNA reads TGTGCCAGCAGCTTAGAGGGGAATGGCAATCAGCCCCAGCATTTT. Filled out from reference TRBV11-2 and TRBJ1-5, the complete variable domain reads EAGVAQSPRYKIIEKRQSVAFWCNPISGHATLYWYQQILGQGPKLLIQFQNNGVVDDSQLPKDRFSAERLKGVDSTLKIQPAKLEDSAVYLCASSLEGNGNQPQHFGDGTRLSIL.

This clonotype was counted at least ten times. The CDR3 sequence is CASHPKDREHEQFF. In DNA, the CDR3 is TGTGCCAGCCACCCAAAAGACAGGGAGCATGAGCAGTTCTTC. The chain couples TRBV6-1 to TRBJ2-1, with 7 positions matching TRBD1. The J segment lost 8 bases and the V segment lost 8 bases, leaving 12 bases of the junction unmatched. The CDR3 is made up of 14 amino acids. CDR1 is MNHNS and CDR2 is SASEGT in the germline V gene.

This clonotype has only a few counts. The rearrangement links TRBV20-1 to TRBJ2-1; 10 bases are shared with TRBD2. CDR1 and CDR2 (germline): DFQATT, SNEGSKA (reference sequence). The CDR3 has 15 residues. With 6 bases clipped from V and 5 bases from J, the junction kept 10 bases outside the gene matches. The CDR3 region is CSASSGTSVNNEQFF. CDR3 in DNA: TGCAGTGCCTCTTCCGGGACTAGCGTAAACAATGAGCAGTTCTTC.

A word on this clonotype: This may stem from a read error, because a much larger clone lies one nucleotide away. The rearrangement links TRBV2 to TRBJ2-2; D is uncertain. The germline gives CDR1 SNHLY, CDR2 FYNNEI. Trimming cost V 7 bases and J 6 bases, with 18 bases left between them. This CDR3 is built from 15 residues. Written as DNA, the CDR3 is TGTGCCAGCACCACGAAACCTCAGACCGCCGGGGAGCTGTTTTTT. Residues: CASTTKPQTAGELFF.

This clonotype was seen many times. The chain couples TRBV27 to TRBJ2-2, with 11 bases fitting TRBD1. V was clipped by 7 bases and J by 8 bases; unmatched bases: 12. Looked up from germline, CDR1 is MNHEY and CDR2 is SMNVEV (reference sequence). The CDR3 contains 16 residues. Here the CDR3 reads CASKFPGTGGKGELFF. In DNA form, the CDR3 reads TGTGCCAGCAAATTCCCCGGGACAGGGGGAAAAGGGGAGCTGTTTTTT.